What follows are 22 T cell receptor beta chains derived from one specimen sequenced in a study of cytomegalovirus exposure and HLA in healthy donors. Vbeta (60) and Jbeta (13) primers were used in the PCR. The data were produced by immunoSEQ multiplex PCR, yet TCRdb's version contains in-frame clones alone and is incomplete. The data show approximately 120,000 clones, more than 15% seen once. The sequencing input was PBMCs. These receptors originate from a female donor in good health and CMV-seropositive.

In nucleotides, the CDR3 is TGCGCCAGCAGGCGCCCTAGCGGGAGGGCTAGGGATGAGCAGTTCTTC. Translation: CASRRPSGRARDEQFF. This sequence joins TRBV5-1 and TRBJ2-1; TRBD2 aligns across 12 bases. Per germline, CDR1 SGHRS and CDR2 YFSETQ. The CDR3 has 16 amino acids. V gave up 5 bases and J gave up 8 bases; unmatched junction bases: 11. The full variable domain, in which reference TRBV5-1 and TRBJ2-1 provide the parts outside the CDR3, is KAGVTQTPRYLIKTRGQQVTLSCSPISGHRSVSWYQQTPGQGLQFLFEYFSETQRNKGNFPGRFSGRQFSNSRSEMNVSTLELGDSALYLCASRRPSGRARDEQFFGPGTRLTVL.

This clone has just a few counts. V usage is TRBV5-4 and J usage is TRBJ2-3, with 10 bases lining up with TRBD2. Germline V gene sequence: CDR1 SGHNT, CDR2 YYREEE (reference sequence). The junction had 7 bases not matched to a gene; V was cut back by 1 base and J by 5 bases. The CDR3 spans 16 residues. The CDR3 loop reads CASSLQRGGRGDTQYF. CDR3 nucleotide sequence: TGTGCCAGCAGCTTGCAGCGGGGGGGTCGGGGAGATACGCAGTATTTT.

This clone has just a few counts. The V gene is TRBV5-6, the J gene TRBJ1-2; D is perhaps TRBD1 (5 bases). Trimming left V 3 bases short and J 4 bases short, with 10 bases between. This CDR3 is built from 13 residues. Germline CDR1 is SGHDT and CDR2 is YYEEEE. As DNA, the CDR3 is TGTGCCAGCAGCTATGGGGCTGGCTATGGCTACACCTTC. This codes for CASSYGAGYGYTF. Full variable domain (remainder filled in from reference TRBV5-6 and TRBJ1-2): DAGVTQSPTHLIKTRGQQVTLRCSPKSGHDTVSWYQQALGQGPQFIFQYYEEEERQRGNFPDRFSGHQFPNYSSELNVNALLLGDSALYLCASSYGAGYGYTFGSGTRLTVV.

V usage is TRBV7-8 and J usage is TRBJ2-2, with TRBD1 identical over 9 bases. V lost 1 base, J lost 7 bases, and 7 bases stayed unmatched. Per the germline V gene, CDR1 is SGHVS and CDR2 is FQNEAQ. The CDR3 consists of 16 residues. CDR3 region: CASSLGGQGNSGELFF. CDR3 nucleotide sequence: TGTGCCAGCAGCTTAGGGGGACAGGGAAATAGCGGGGAGCTGTTTTTT.

This chain links TRBV7-9 with TRBJ1-6; no clear D gene. Deletions cut 5 bases from V and 8 bases from J, with 19 bases between. The CDR3 loop spans 16 amino acids. Germline CDR1 is SEHNR and CDR2 is FQNEAQ (reference sequence). The CDR3, as DNA: TGTGCCAGCAGCCGAAAGTCATGGGCAAAGGATTCACCCCTCCACTTT. Its protein product is CASSRKSWAKDSPLHF.

V is TRBV2 and J is TRBJ1-6; the D is unclear. Per germline, CDR1 SNHLY and CDR2 FYNNEI. The CDR3 sequence is 16 residues long. V shed 5 bases and J shed 0 bases, with 11 bases lying between them. The CDR3 sequence is CASSFDSGSYNSPLHF. CDR3 nucleotide sequence: TGTGCCAGCAGTTTCGACTCGGGCTCCTATAATTCACCCCTCCACTTT.

This rearrangement joins TRBV15 to TRBJ2-7; the D is unclear. The CDR3 spans 13 residues. Germline lookup yields CDR1 LNHNV and CDR2 YYDKDF (reference sequence). V shed 0 bases and J shed 3 bases, with 6 bases lying between them. The CDR3 coding sequence is TGTGCCACCAGCAGAGACAGGATCTACGAGCAGTACTTC. This gives the protein CATSRDRIYEQYF.

The chain uses TRBV4-3 and TRBJ2-3; D uncertain. The CDR3 extends over 13 amino acids. The ends were cut back, 3 bases at V and 6 bases at J, with 10 bases in the middle. The germline CDR1 and CDR2 sequences are LGHNA and YSLEER. CDR3 bases: TGCGCCAGCAGCCAGTCTCGGGTGGATACGCAGTATTTT. Residues: CASSQSRVDTQYF.

V gene TRBV27 combines with J gene TRBJ1-1; TRBD1 might be the D (6 bases). CDR1 is MNHEY, CDR2 SMNVEV, per germline (reference sequence). The CDR3 length is 14 residues. Trimming removed 6 bases at V and 0 bases at J, with 11 bases between. The CDR3 region is CASRQGQMNTEAFF. The CDR3 coding sequence is TGTGCCAGCAGGCAAGGACAGATGAACACTGAAGCTTTCTTT.

As for this clone: The sample carries other DNA sequences with the same CDR3. The chain employs TRBV6-5 and TRBJ1-1, with D hard to call. V dropped 6 bases and J dropped 4 bases, with 15 bases sitting between them. Per the germline V gene, CDR1 is MNHEY and CDR2 is SVGAGI. This CDR3 has 14 amino acids. CDR3 amino acids: CASSEEPLGTEAFF. Written as DNA, the CDR3 is TGTGCCAGCAGCGAGGAACCCTTAGGCACTGAAGCTTTCTTT.

This clone turned up a few times. V and J are TRBV12-5 and TRBJ2-7; D is possibly TRBD2 (6 bases). In germline, CDR1 is LGHNT, CDR2 FRNRAP. Trimming cost V 5 bases and J 4 bases, with 12 bases left between them. CDR3 length: 13 residues. CDR3 coding DNA: TGTGCTAGTGGTACGGGAGTAGGATACGAGCAGTACTTC. Translation gives CASGTGVGYEQYF.

The chain combines TRBV5-1 with TRBJ1-1; 9 bases agree with TRBD1. V shed 6 bases and J 3 bases; nucleotides not matched to a gene: 9. Per the germline V gene, CDR1 is SGHRS and CDR2 is YFSETQ. This CDR3 comprises 15 residues. This chain's CDR3 is CASTLTGGGYTEAFF. In DNA form, the CDR3 reads TGCGCCAGCACCCTGACAGGGGGAGGTTACACTGAAGCTTTCTTT.

This clone was seen only a few times. The chain uses TRBV10-3 and TRBJ2-7; 8 positions agree with TRBD2. The CDR3 has 15 residues. V was pared by 3 bases and J by 3 bases, with 7 bases of the junction left unmatched. The V gene's germline CDR1 is ENHRY and CDR2 SYGVKD. CDR3 loop: CAISEREREYYEQYF. The CDR3 DNA is TGTGCCATCAGTGAAAGAGAGCGGGAGTACTACGAGCAGTACTTC.

A remark on this clone: The identical CDR3 is also encoded by other nucleotide sequences in the sample. The rearrangement uses TRBV7-9 and TRBJ1-5; tentative D call: TRBD1 (6 bases). The CDR3 runs to 14 residues. The V gene lost 1 base and the J gene lost 2 bases, with 6 bases spanning the gap. CDR1 is SEHNR and CDR2 is FQNEAQ in the germline V gene (reference sequence). CDR3 bases: TGTGCCAGCAGCTTAGACAGGGGCAATCAGCCCCAGCATTTT. Protein sequence: CASSLDRGNQPQHF.

CDR3 in amino acids: CAWIKLRPGTGRTEAFF. Here the CDR3 DNA reads TGTGCCTGGATCAAATTAAGACCGGGGACAGGGCGAACTGAAGCTTTCTTT. This chain connects TRBV30 to TRBJ1-1; 9 bases agree with TRBD1. Trimming removed 4 bases from V and 5 bases from J; junction bases left unmatched: 17. Germline V lookup: CDR1 GTSNPN, CDR2 SVGIG (reference sequence). The CDR3 sequence is 17 residues long.

This clone was observed a handful of times. The chain carries TRBV15 and TRBJ2-7; 7 nucleotides align to TRBD2. Germline V gene data show CDR1 as LNHNV and CDR2 as YYDKDF (reference sequence). V trimming: 6 bases; J trimming: 2 bases; junction bases outside the gene matches: 7. The CDR3 covers 14 residues. The DNA of the CDR3 is TGTGCCACCAGTTGGGGAGGGACCGCCTACGAGCAGTACTTC. It specifies CATSWGGTAYEQYF.

The sample holds a few counts of this clone. The chain uses TRBV29-1 and TRBJ2-1; 9 nucleotides match TRBD2. After removal of 2 bases from V and 2 bases from J, the junction contained 10 bases not matched to a gene. Germline V gene sequence: CDR1 SQVTM, CDR2 ANQGSEA. This CDR3 contains 17 residues. CDR3 in amino acids: CSVEFRLAGSTYNEQFF. CDR3 coding DNA: TGCAGCGTTGAATTTCGGCTAGCGGGGAGCACCTACAATGAGCAGTTCTTC.

A few counts support this clone. The DNA for the CDR3 is TGTGCCAGCAGCGCACGGACAGACTCTGGGGCCAACGTCCTGACTTTC. This sequence encodes CASSARTDSGANVLTF. This sequence joins TRBV5-6 and TRBJ2-6; a weak D match, TRBD1 (6 bases). This CDR3 region has 16 residues. The germline V and J ends were trimmed by 4 bases and 0 bases, with 11 bases remaining between them. CDR1 and CDR2 from the germline V gene are SGHDT and YYEEEE. The full variable domain, rest sourced from reference TRBV5-6 and TRBJ2-6, is DAGVTQSPTHLIKTRGQQVTLRCSPKSGHDTVSWYQQALGQGPQFIFQYYEEEERQRGNFPDRFSGHQFPNYSSELNVNALLLGDSALYLCASSARTDSGANVLTFGAGSRLTVL.

This clone was found a few times. CDR3 region: CASSRQTNTEAFF. The CDR3 DNA sequence: TGTGCCAGCAGCAGACAGACGAACACTGAAGCTTTCTTT. J is TRBJ1-1 and V is TRBV6-5; maybe TRBD1 (5 bases). The CDR3 runs 13 residues. Germline V CDR1 and CDR2: MNHEY, SVGAGI. The ends were cut back, 6 bases at V and 1 base at J, with 9 bases in the middle.

This clone has only a few counts. Within the sample, other DNA sequences also encode this same CDR3. The CDR3 sequence: CASSAGQNQPQHF. The CDR3 DNA reads TGCGCCAGCAGCGCGGGACAGAATCAGCCCCAGCATTTT. The chain employs TRBV5-1 and TRBJ1-5, with 7 bases aligning to TRBD1. The CDR3 is 13 residues long. The germline gives CDR1 SGHRS, CDR2 YFSETQ. The trim removed 4 bases at V and 4 bases at J, leaving 2 bases unmatched.

This clone was observed a handful of times. Other DNA sequences in this specimen translate into the identical CDR3. This rearrangement joins TRBV28 to TRBJ2-7; no clear D gene. The CDR3 totals 11 residues. The V and J ends lost 3 bases and 4 bases respectively, with 4 bases between them. Germline-derived CDR1 and CDR2 are MDHEN and SYDVKM. The CDR3 region is CASSLRYEQYF. CDR3 DNA: TGTGCCAGCAGTTTGAGGTACGAGCAGTACTTC.

This clone was observed a handful of times. J is TRBJ2-5 and V is TRBV30, with 10 bases matching TRBD2. CDR3 size: 14 residues. After removal of 3 bases from V and 1 base from J, the junction contained 2 bases not matched to a gene. Germline values: CDR1 GTSNPN, CDR2 SVGIG (reference sequence). CDR3 region: CAWRLAGSQETQYF. CDR3 bases: TGTGCCTGGAGACTAGCGGGGAGCCAAGAGACCCAGTACTTC.